Reported below is one T cell receptor beta chain. The target antigen is unknown. The source of the sample is a study of regulatory T cells in long-lasting Graves disease. At the level of the study: Persistent Graves' disease required over 5 years of antithyroid drugs and positive TSH receptor antibodies. Study findings and constraints: Persistent patients had more shared public clonotypes (around 2,500) than new patients (around 950). Rather than thyroid tissue, only peripheral blood underwent study.

Documented time point: persistent/refractory GD, antithyroid drugs over 5 years with positive TRAb. The TCR library was made from RNA extracted from PBMCs. Trimming shortened V by 5 bases and J by 8 bases, and 6 bases separated the two germline ends. The CDR3 loop spans 10 amino acids. The germline V gene has CDR1 SQVTM and CDR2 ANQGSEA. Construction of the TCR beta libraries employed iRepertoire HTBI primers in conjunction with Arm-PCR of CDR3 regions. TCRdb reprocessed the multiplex PCR reads with MiXCR, giving one entry per CDR3 protein. The sample includes about 660,000 distinct CDR3 sequences, approximately 31% of them seen just once.

J is TRBJ1-4 and V is TRBV29-1; D is uncertain. The sequencing here drew on peripheral blood mononuclear cells (PBMCs), taken when the disease was refractory, from a patient treated with antithyroid drugs. The receptor was isolated from a female donor with Graves disease. The CDR3 DNA reads TGCAGCGTTCAGGCAGAAAAACTGTTTTTT. As protein: CSVQAEKLFF. Full variable domain (remainder filled in from reference TRBV29-1 and TRBJ1-4): SAVISQKPSRDICQRGTSLTIQCQVDSQVTMMFWYRQQPGQSLTLIATANQGSEATYESGFVIDKFPISRPNLTFSTLTVSNMSPEDSSIYLCSVQAEKLFFGSGTQLSVL.